This T cell receptor (beta chain) derives from a study of CXCR3-negative and CXCR3-positive naive CD8 T cells. Of note for this clonotype: The antigen is undetermined.

The authors prepared UMI-labeled TRB cDNA libraries by 5' RACE. Following a re-call of the 5' RACE reads, TCRdb has one entry per CDR3 protein and lacks DNA. The specimen's table records approximately 90,000 distinct CDR3 sequences. Study-wide findings and caveats: The TRB CDR3s that CXCR3-positive naive cells carried were more hydrophobic than those of CXCR3-negative naive cells.

CDR1 is SEHNR and CDR2 is FQNEAQ in the germline V gene (reference sequence). The length of the CDR3 is 13 residues. This clonotype was obtained from a human donor in good health. Some clones in this sample may be carry-over from other donors' samples. The sample comprised naive CXCR3+ CD8+ T cells from blood. Subset indicated: CD45RO-CCR7+CD27+CD95- naive CD8+ T cells expressing CXCR3 (TNR3+). This chain joins TRBV7-9 and TRBJ2-7; lacking DNA, the TRBD1 call made by TCRdb goes unchecked. The CDR3 here is CASSPPPSYEQYF.